This T cell receptor beta chain was identified during a study of human T cells and chemical hapten exposure. This clonotype was seen ten or more times. The library put unique molecular identifiers onto individual cDNA molecules. TCRdb re-called the RACE reads with MiXCR, one entry per CDR3 protein. The sample consists of 350,000 to 400,000 distinct CDR3 sequences, roughly 6% of them appearing once. The germline gives CDR1 MNHEY, CDR2 SVGAGI. Germline trimming cut 6 bases from V and 6 bases from J; bases unmatched to any gene: 8. The CDR3 extends over 14 amino acids. Indicated time point: patch test 2, 6 weeks after DPC sensitization. As to treatment: therapeutic diphenylcyclopropenone sensitization with weekly scalp DPC.

The sample in question was whole blood, obtained in connection with sensitization to the hapten diphenylcyclopropenone (DPC). This TCR came from a woman aged 18-29 years with alopecia areata. Some clones in this sample may be carry-over from other donors' samples. The chain links TRBV6-5 to TRBJ1-5; the match to TRBD1 covers 7 bases. The CDR3 sequence: CASSQRQGFQPQHF. DNA of the CDR3: TGTGCCAGCAGCCAGAGACAGGGTTTTCAGCCCCAGCATTTT.